This TCR beta chain was documented in a study of blood T cell repertoires in COVID-19. Study summary: Sources were T cells, B-cell-depleted T cells, or PBMCs; the material itself was cDNA or gDNA.

This CDR3 region has 14 residues. Germline CDR1 LNHDA, CDR2 SQIVND (reference sequence). V shed 6 bases and J 7 bases; nucleotides not matched to a gene: 9. TCRdb's copy holds only in-frame clones and misses some; the assay was immunoSEQ multiplex PCR. The sample includes more than 95,000 clones, around four fifths of them seen just once. Sequenced material: peripheral blood. The receptor was isolated from an elderly man with COVID-19, enrolled during active disease. V and J are TRBV19 and TRBJ2-5; 9 nucleotides agree with TRBD2. The CDR3 DNA reads TGTGCCAGTAGGCCTAGCGGGGCCGGGGGGACCCAGTACTTC. Protein product: CASRPSGAGGTQYF.